This T cell receptor beta chain emerged from a study of blood T cell repertoires in COVID-19. Clones were sequenced by immunoSEQ multiplex PCR, and TCRdb holds only the in-frame ones, with some missing. This table has 55,000 or so clones, roughly 86% appearing once. This clone was counted a single time. The material sequenced was peripheral blood. The receptor's source is a man in his sixties with active COVID-19.

CDR3 amino acids: CASSPTGGYSNQPQHF. CDR3 DNA sequence: TGTGCCAGCTCACCTACAGGGGGCTATAGCAATCAGCCCCAGCATTTT. The chain uses TRBV18 and TRBJ1-5; 9 positions match TRBD1. J lost 0 bases, V lost 3 bases, and 3 bases had no gene match. The germline V gene encodes CDR1 KGHSH and CDR2 LQKENI. There are 16 residues in the CDR3.